This T cell receptor (beta chain) was sequenced for a study of T-cell reconstitution after alpha-beta-depleted transplantation in children. Study conclusions and caveats: The main origin of T-cell counts and diversity one year after transplant was newly produced T cells. Expanded graft clones, several hundred of them, were reportedly the source of alpha-beta T cells about two months after transplant. Some patients showed high day-60 TCRbeta diversity, which derived from surviving recipient T cells and thymic progenitors.

Unique molecular identifiers featured in how the TCRbeta library was prepared. TCRdb reprocessed the PCR reads via MiXCR and lists one record per CDR3 protein. The table shows about 580,000 distinct CDR3 sequences, with 25% to 30% occurring only once. This clonotype was seen a few times. What it binds is not known. Trimming cost V 0 bases and J 5 bases; bases outside gene matches: 6. Germline CDR1 and CDR2: ENHRY and SYGVKD. The CDR3 sequence is 17 residues long. The J gene is TRBJ2-5, the V gene TRBV10-3; 13 nucleotides match TRBD2. This material consisted of PBMCs, taken before TCRalphabeta/CD19-depleted stem cell transplant. This clonotype was sampled from a boy younger than two with Wiskott-Aldrich syndrome, due to receive a stem cell transplant. CDR3 DNA: TGTGCCATCAGTGAGTCTGTGACTAGCGGGAGGCTGGAGACCCAGTACTTC. Protein product: CAISESVTSGRLETQYF.